Below are 10 T cell receptor beta chains sequenced from a single sample in a study of radiotherapy plus CTLA-4 blockade in lung cancer. The protocol was immunoSEQ multiplex PCR, while the TCRdb copy is restricted to in-frame clones and leaves out a portion. Among approximately 60,000 clones listed, roughly 80% were seen once. The sample was peripheral blood, taken from a patient treated with radiotherapy plus ipilimumab. These receptor sequences come from a human donor with non-small cell lung cancer who had a complete response to radiotherapy plus ipilimumab.

The chain carries TRBV5-8 and TRBJ1-2; 7 bases match TRBD1. The CDR3 spans 15 residues. Germline trimming cut 6 bases from V and 3 bases from J; bases unmatched to any gene: 11. Germline V gene sequence: CDR1 SGHTS, CDR2 YDEGEE. The CDR3 DNA follows: TGTGCCAGCACCACGAAGAGGGGGCCGGACTATGGCTACACCTTC. Residues: CASTTKRGPDYGYTF.

The CDR3 is CASSQEGPEAFF. CDR3 sequence (DNA): TGTGCCAGCAGCCAAGAAGGGCCTGAAGCTTTCTTT. V and J are TRBV14 and TRBJ1-1; D gene unclear. V was clipped by 0 bases and J by 6 bases, with 5 bases between them. Germline CDR1 and CDR2: SGHDN and FVKESK. There are 12 residues in the CDR3.

V and J are TRBV19 and TRBJ1-4; D remains unclear. CDR3 size: 13 residues. Trimming stripped 6 bases from V and 14 bases from J, with 19 bases between. Germline V gene data show CDR1 as LNHDA and CDR2 as SQIVND (reference sequence). For the CDR3, the DNA is TGTGCCAGTAGACCCTCGCTCACTCCTAGTCTGTTTTTT. Translating gives CASRPSLTPSLFF.

The genes are TRBV30 and TRBJ1-2; TRBD1 is a possible D gene (5 bases). This CDR3 has 14 amino acids. V lost 3 bases to trimming and J lost 4 bases, with 15 bases between them. The V gene's germline CDR1 is GTSNPN and CDR2 SVGIG (reference sequence). The chain's CDR3 is CAWRAGSDRYGYTF. CDR3 nucleotides: TGTGCCTGGAGGGCAGGGTCCGACCGCTATGGCTACACCTTC.

The chain couples TRBV5-1 to TRBJ1-4; 9 positions match TRBD1. This CDR3 comprises 16 residues. CDR1 and CDR2 from the germline V gene are SGHRS and YFSETQ. With V trimmed by 0 bases and J by 4 bases, 4 bases remained unmatched. The CDR3 bases are TGCGCCAGCAGCTTGGACAGGGGGCTAATTAATGAAAAACTGTTTTTT. Its protein is CASSLDRGLINEKLFF.

In its sample, this clone was seen once. This chain uses TRBV2 with TRBJ1-2; D not certain. Germline V lookup: CDR1 SNHLY, CDR2 FYNNEI. V lost 4 bases to trimming and J lost 3 bases, with 9 bases between them. The CDR3 runs 13 residues. The CDR3 sequence is CASSAPRDYGYTF. The CDR3 DNA follows: TGTGCCAGCAGTGCTCCGAGGGACTATGGCTACACCTTC.

V is TRBV27 and J is TRBJ2-3, with D perhaps matching TRBD1 (5 bases). Trimming left V 5 bases short and J 2 bases short, with 14 bases between. Germline CDR1 MNHEY, CDR2 SMNVEV (reference sequence). The CDR3 sequence is 15 residues long. The CDR3 DNA sequence: TGTGCCAGCAGTCTGACAGTTAGTACCACAGATACGCAGTATTTT. It translates to CASSLTVSTTDTQYF.

The chain combines TRBV21-1 with TRBJ2-7. TRBV21-1 is labeled a pseudogene. This CDR3 comprises 12 residues. The CDR3 sequence is CASSEGPYEQYF. The CDR3 bases are TGTGCCAGCTCGGAAGGCCCCTACGAGCAGTACTTC.

The V gene is TRBV5-6, the J gene TRBJ2-3; unclear D gene. Germline V CDR1 and CDR2: SGHDT, YYEEEE. This CDR3 contains 14 residues. Trimming left V 1 base short and J 7 bases short, with 13 bases between. CDR3 nucleotide sequence: TGTGCCAGCAGCTTGTATTCGGGTTCCCATACGCAGTATTTT. Translation: CASSLYSGSHTQYF.

V gene TRBV9 combines with J gene TRBJ2-3; 7 nucleotides agree with TRBD2. The CDR3 is made up of 16 amino acids. CDR1 is SGDLS and CDR2 is YYNGEE in the germline V gene. V trimming: 4 bases; J trimming: 1 base; junction bases outside the gene matches: 9. The CDR3 here is CASSLDGAGGTDTQYF. The CDR3 region has the DNA TGTGCCAGCAGCCTCGACGGCGCGGGGGGCACAGATACGCAGTATTTT.